The clone carrying this TCR beta chain was counted many times. What it recognizes is unknown. TCRdb itself ran the 5' RACE reads through MiXCR, one entry per CDR3 protein. Of fewer than 550,000 distinct CDR3 sequences in the sample, roughly 5% are singletons; the top ten hold under 4.5%. This specimen comes from a study of CD8 T cells in ankylosing spondylitis. Points from the study as a whole: A motif in TCR beta, a set of under ten highly homologous variants, appeared characteristic of ankylosing spondylitis blood.

Germline V lookup: CDR1 SGHVS, CDR2 FQNEAQ. Trimming removed 1 base at V and 1 base at J, with 7 bases between. The CDR3 consists of 15 residues. The chain recombines TRBV7-8 with TRBJ2-2; the D gene is possibly TRBD1 (6 bases). This TCR came from a male donor with ankylosing spondylitis. Sequencing was done on a sample of blood, either unsorted or a sorted T cell fraction (not recorded which). The CDR3 spells CASSLDRVNTGELFF. The DNA of the CDR3 is TGTGCCAGCAGCTTAGACAGGGTGAACACCGGGGAGCTGTTTTTT.